Below are 30 T cell receptor beta chains sequenced from a single sample in a study of naive and memory T cell subsets. Both TRBC1 and TRBC2 were covered by a beta constant-region primer of two equimolar oligonucleotides. Each CDR3 protein gets one entry after TCRdb re-called the UMI-ligation and nested PCR reads with MiXCR. The table shows about 21,000 distinct CDR3 sequences, with approximately 9.9% occurring only once. Sequencing was done on a sample of central memory CD8+ T cells from blood. The origin of the receptors is a human donor in good health.

The chain carries TRBV12-3 or TRBV12-4 and TRBJ1-5, with 9 positions matching TRBD1. This CDR3 spans 17 amino acids. The V and J ends lost 7 bases and 2 bases, in that order; junction bases with no gene match: 12. The CDR3 protein is CASTATGGDGRNQPQHF. The CDR3 region has the DNA TGTGCCAGCACCGCTACAGGGGGCGACGGTCGCAATCAGCCCCAGCATTTT.

Only a few counts were recorded for this clonotype. This chain uses TRBV19 with TRBJ2-7; TRBD2 matches 7 bases. The ends lost 6 bases at V and 4 bases at J; junction bases unmatched: 12. The germline CDR1 and CDR2 sequences are LNHDA and SQIVND (reference sequence). The CDR3 runs to 15 residues. CDR3 DNA: TGTGCCAGTAGCCCGCGGCGGGGAGGGGAATACGAGCAGTACTTC. Translated, it gives CASSPRRGGEYEQYF.

This sequence joins TRBV28 and TRBJ2-3; D gene unclear. The ends were cut back, 3 bases at V and 5 bases at J, with 9 bases in the middle. This CDR3 comprises 13 residues. Germline assignment: CDR1 MDHEN and CDR2 SYDVKM. The CDR3 DNA reads TGTGCCAGCAGTTTTGGTGCCCAAGATACGCAGTATTTT. It yields the protein CASSFGAQDTQYF.

This clonotype has a handful of counts. The V gene is TRBV25-1, the J gene TRBJ1-5, with D possibly TRBD1 on 5 matching bases. Germline CDR1 and CDR2: MGHDK and SYGVNS. The CDR3 consists of 14 residues. The V and J ends lost 5 bases and 6 bases respectively, with 14 bases between them. CDR3 region: CASSRSGMGQPQHF. The CDR3 DNA follows: TGTGCCAGCAGTCGATCAGGGATGGGTCAGCCCCAGCATTTT.

This chain links TRBV6-6 with TRBJ1-6; 7 bases map to TRBD1. The germline V gene has CDR1 MNHNY and CDR2 SVGAGI (reference sequence). Germline trimming cut 5 bases from V and 9 bases from J; bases unmatched to any gene: 10. The CDR3 is made up of 15 amino acids. The chain's CDR3 is CASSTRDSLISPLHF. The CDR3 DNA is TGTGCCAGCAGTACCCGGGACAGCCTGATTTCACCCCTCCACTTT.

This clonotype was counted many times. The chain is built from TRBV6-5 and TRBJ1-5; no clear D. The germline V gene has CDR1 MNHEY and CDR2 SVGAGI. The CDR3 has 13 amino acids. Deletions cut 6 bases from V and 5 bases from J, with 11 bases between. In DNA form, the CDR3 reads TGTGCCAGCAGCCCCGGGCGTCATCAGCCCCAGCATTTT. It is translated as CASSPGRHQPQHF.

This sequence joins TRBV20-1 and TRBJ2-7; 15 positions match TRBD2. V lost 0 bases to trimming and J lost 0 bases; unmatched junction nucleotides: 12. CDR1 and CDR2 (germline): DFQATT, SNEGSKA (reference sequence). This CDR3 spans 20 amino acids. The CDR3 region has the DNA TGCAGTGCTAGAGATACCGGGACTAGCGGGAGGTTCAGGAGCTCCTACGAGCAGTACTTC. Amino acid sequence: CSARDTGTSGRFRSSYEQYF.

This clonotype was recorded a few times. The chain recombines TRBV27 with TRBJ2-7; D possibly uses TRBD1 or TRBD2 (5 bases each). Germline CDR1 MNHEY, CDR2 SMNVEV (reference sequence). The ends were cut back, 2 bases at V and 3 bases at J, with 20 bases in the middle. This CDR3 is built from 17 residues. CDR3 sequence reads: CASSLRDPGQTNYEQYF. The CDR3 nucleotides read TGTGCCAGCAGTTTAAGGGACCCAGGGCAGACAAACTACGAGCAGTACTTC.

This chain links TRBV5-1 with TRBJ2-6, with TRBD1 matching 7 bases. Germline CDR1 reads SGHRS; CDR2 reads YFSETQ. This CDR3 has 18 amino acids. V trimming: 4 bases; J trimming: 0 bases; junction bases outside the gene matches: 10. DNA for the CDR3: TGCGCCAGCAGCACCCCGGGACAGATTTCCTCTGGGGCCAACGTCCTGACTTTC. Its protein is CASSTPGQISSGANVLTF. Based on the CDR3 plus reference TRBV5-1 and TRBJ2-6, the full variable domain is KAGVTQTPRYLIKTRGQQVTLSCSPISGHRSVSWYQQTPGQGLQFLFEYFSETQRNKGNFPGRFSGRQFSNSRSEMNVSTLELGDSALYLCASSTPGQISSGANVLTFGAGSRLTVL.

The chain links TRBV20-1 to TRBJ2-1; D may correspond to TRBD1 or TRBD2 (5 bases each). Germline V gene data show CDR1 as DFQATT and CDR2 as SNEGSKA (reference sequence). This CDR3 is 14 amino acids long. V lost 2 bases and J lost 4, with 12 bases in between. The CDR3 loop is CSARLNWGYNEQFF. The CDR3 nucleotides read TGCAGTGCTAGATTGAACTGGGGGTACAATGAGCAGTTCTTC.

The chain employs TRBV4-3 and TRBJ2-7; no definite D call. Germline V CDR1 and CDR2: LGHNA, YSLEER. Trimming cost V 4 bases and J 3 bases, with 13 bases left between them. The CDR3 is made up of 14 amino acids. CDR3 sequence reads: CASSPSEGVYEQYF. CDR3 nucleotides: TGCGCCAGCAGCCCTTCGGAAGGCGTCTACGAGCAGTACTTC.

This clonotype was counted between two and nine times. The chain uses TRBV12-3 or TRBV12-4 and TRBJ1-1, with D unresolved. Trimming took 1 base from V and 4 from J, leaving 7 bases between them. There are 13 residues in the CDR3. The CDR3 DNA reads TGTGCCAGCAGTTTAGGGGGAGCCACTGAAGCTTTCTTT. Translated: CASSLGGATEAFF.

This sequence joins TRBV6-1 and TRBJ2-5; 9 bases align to TRBD2. V lost 1 base to trimming and J lost 5 bases; unmatched junction nucleotides: 5. CDR1 is MNHNS, CDR2 SASEGT, per germline. The length of the CDR3 is 15 residues. The CDR3 region is CASSEDLAGAETQYF. The CDR3 DNA is TGTGCCAGCAGTGAAGATTTAGCGGGAGCTGAGACCCAGTACTTC.

This clonotype was found a few times. The chain recombines TRBV2 with TRBJ2-7; 11 bases line up with TRBD2. Germline values: CDR1 SNHLY, CDR2 FYNNEI. The CDR3 is made up of 15 amino acids. The trim removed 1 base at V and 3 bases at J, leaving 2 bases unmatched. The CDR3 sequence is CASSEETSGIYEQYF. The CDR3 DNA is TGTGCCAGCAGTGAAGAGACTAGCGGGATCTACGAGCAGTACTTC. Full variable domain (missing parts from reference TRBV2 and TRBJ2-7): EPEVTQTPSHQVTQMGQEVILRCVPISNHLYFYWYRQILGQKVEFLVSFYNNEISEKSEIFDDQFSVERPDGSNFTLKIRSTKLEDSAMYFCASSEETSGIYEQYFGPGTRLTVT.

This clonotype was seen a handful of times. The V and J genes are TRBV6-1 and TRBJ2-7; D gene unclear. Germline assignment: CDR1 MNHNS and CDR2 SASEGT. The CDR3 has 14 residues. Trimming stripped 0 bases from V and 3 bases from J, with 9 bases between. The CDR3 here is CASSEAGVHYEQYF. CDR3 nucleotides: TGTGCCAGCAGTGAAGCTGGGGTTCACTACGAGCAGTACTTC.

In its sample, this clonotype was seen many times. The chain couples TRBV11-2 to TRBJ2-4; D unclear. The CDR3 extends over 12 amino acids. Per germline, CDR1 SGHAT and CDR2 FQNNGV. V shed 5 bases and J shed 9 bases, with 11 bases lying between them. The CDR3 loop reads CASSVGFGIQYF. The CDR3 DNA reads as TGTGCCAGCAGCGTAGGGTTTGGCATTCAGTACTTC.

V and J are TRBV27 and TRBJ1-5; 7 bases map to TRBD1. The CDR3 loop spans 15 amino acids. Unmatched junction bases numbered 6, after V lost 7 bases and J lost 0 bases. Germline-derived CDR1 and CDR2 are MNHEY and SMNVEV (reference sequence). The CDR3, as DNA: TGTGCCAGCAAGAGTGGGACAGATAGCAATCAGCCCCAGCATTTT. It yields the protein CASKSGTDSNQPQHF.

By share, this clonotype counts as large. The V call is TRBV7-9, the J call TRBJ2-5; a weak D match, TRBD1 (5 bases). The CDR3 totals 14 residues. V lost 3 bases and J 1 base, leaving 9 bases between the germline ends. The germline V gene has CDR1 SEHNR and CDR2 FQNEAQ (reference sequence). CDR3 protein: CASSFSDSQETQYF. CDR3 bases: TGTGCCAGCAGCTTCTCCGACAGCCAAGAGACCCAGTACTTC.

The table lists this clonotype with a few counts. This chain connects TRBV11-3 to TRBJ2-1; no clear D. The CDR3 consists of 14 residues. The germline V gene has CDR1 SGHNT and CDR2 YENEEA. V was trimmed by 0 bases and J by 7 bases, leaving 10 bases between them. This CDR3 is CASSLDGVVNEQFF. The DNA for the CDR3 is TGTGCCAGCAGCTTAGATGGGGTCGTGAATGAGCAGTTCTTC.

This clonotype was found a few times. This chain links TRBV20-1 with TRBJ2-1, with D perhaps TRBD1 (5 bases). The V and J ends lost 5 bases and 6 bases respectively, with 20 bases between them. The V gene's germline CDR1 is DFQATT and CDR2 SNEGSKA (reference sequence). This CDR3 contains 15 residues. CDR3 region: CSALGALQSRNEQFF. Written as DNA, the CDR3 is TGCAGTGCTTTAGGGGCGCTGCAGTCTCGCAATGAGCAGTTCTTC.

There are many counts of this clonotype. The rearrangement uses TRBV7-9 and TRBJ2-7, with TRBD2 as a possible D gene (6 bases). CDR1 is SEHNR and CDR2 is FQNEAQ in the germline V gene (reference sequence). This CDR3 contains 14 residues. Trimming left V 1 base short and J 4 bases short, with 11 bases between. The CDR3 nucleotides are TGTGCCAGCAGCTTAGTCGCGGGACCATACGAGCAGTACTTC. Its translation is CASSLVAGPYEQYF.

This clonotype was seen a handful of times. The genes are TRBV20-1 and TRBJ2-7, with 11 positions matching TRBD2. The CDR3 loop spans 14 amino acids. The trim removed 6 bases at V and 3 bases at J, leaving 7 bases unmatched. Germline values: CDR1 DFQATT, CDR2 SNEGSKA (reference sequence). CDR3 loop: CSAIRLAGIYEQYF. DNA of the CDR3: TGCAGTGCAATTAGACTAGCGGGAATCTACGAGCAGTACTTC.

A few counts support this clonotype. The rearrangement joins TRBV6-4 to TRBJ2-1; D gene uncertain. The CDR3 runs 14 residues. The germline gives CDR1 MRHNA, CDR2 SNTAGT. V gave up 2 bases and J gave up 5 bases, with 10 bases separating them. This CDR3 is CASSDRVYHNEQFF. Written as DNA, the CDR3 is TGTGCCAGCAGTGACAGGGTGTACCACAATGAGCAGTTCTTC.

The sample holds many counts of this clonotype. This chain uses TRBV4-1 with TRBJ2-7; weak D call: TRBD2 (5 bases). V was clipped by 3 bases and J by 2 bases, with 11 bases between them. The CDR3 is 14 residues long. The germline V gene has CDR1 MGHRA and CDR2 YSYEKL. The CDR3 DNA is TGCGCCAGCAGCCACCCGGGAAGCACCTACGAGCAGTACTTC. Translation: CASSHPGSTYEQYF.

This clonotype occurred many times. The gene calls are TRBV24-1 and TRBJ2-7; D might be TRBD1 or TRBD2, each matching 5 bases. Germline CDR1 reads KGHDR; CDR2 reads SFDVKD. Trimming took 5 bases from V and 5 from J, leaving 6 bases between them. This CDR3 spans 11 amino acids. CDR3 in amino acids: CATSGGDEQYF. CDR3 coding DNA: TGTGCCACCAGTGGAGGGGACGAGCAGTACTTC.

This clonotype was recorded many times. The chain uses TRBV29-1 and TRBJ1-2; D might be TRBD1 (5 bases). The CDR3 is made up of 14 amino acids. Germline CDR1 SQVTM, CDR2 ANQGSEA. The V gene lost 2 bases and the J gene lost 5 bases, with 15 bases spanning the gap. The CDR3 sequence: CSVERIGEGYGYTF. The CDR3 region has the DNA TGCAGCGTTGAAAGAATAGGGGAGGGGTATGGCTACACCTTC.

This chain links TRBV11-2 with TRBJ1-1; D possibly corresponds to TRBD1 (6 bases). The V gene's germline CDR1 is SGHAT and CDR2 FQNNGV. The CDR3 loop spans 15 amino acids. The V and J ends lost 5 bases and 0 bases respectively, with 13 bases between them. CDR3 protein: CASSPTQGLNTEAFF. The CDR3 DNA reads as TGTGCCAGCAGCCCTACACAGGGATTGAACACTGAAGCTTTCTTT.

This clonotype was detected ten times or more. V and J are TRBV20-1 and TRBJ2-7; D uncertain. This CDR3 has 13 residues. Between the trimmed V and J ends, which lost 0 bases and 2 bases, there was a span of 8 bases. Germline values: CDR1 DFQATT, CDR2 SNEGSKA (reference sequence). CDR3 loop: CSAREFRTYEQYF. CDR3 DNA sequence: TGCAGTGCTAGAGAGTTTCGGACCTACGAGCAGTACTTC.

In its sample, this clonotype was seen a few times. J is TRBJ2-7 and V is TRBV4-1, with D possibly being TRBD1 (6 bases). The CDR3 spans 14 residues. V shed 0 bases and J shed 2 bases, with 8 bases lying between them. Germline values: CDR1 MGHRA, CDR2 YSYEKL. CDR3 nucleotide sequence: TGCGCCAGCAGCCAAGAGGACAGTCCCTACGAGCAGTACTTC. Its translation is CASSQEDSPYEQYF.

This clonotype appeared many times. The chain employs TRBV4-3 and TRBJ2-7; 8 positions match TRBD1. The V and J ends lost 1 base and 4 bases, in that order; junction bases with no gene match: 3. This CDR3 comprises 14 residues. Per germline, CDR1 LGHNA and CDR2 YSLEER. CDR3 in amino acids: CASSQGTGKYEQYF. The CDR3 bases are TGCGCCAGCAGCCAAGGGACAGGGAAATACGAGCAGTACTTC.